The subject of this entry is one TCR beta chain. The junction had 16 bases not matched to a gene; V was cut back by 1 base and J by 4 bases. Germline-derived CDR1 and CDR2 are LGHNA and YNFKEQ. CDR3 length: 19 residues. TCRdb's table, derived via immunoSEQ multiplex PCR, lists solely in-frame clones and lacks some. The table has some 310,000 clones, roughly 86% seen once. The data derive from a study of blood T cell repertoires in COVID-19. For the study at large: Sample material is recorded as cDNA or gDNA derived from T cells, B-cell-depleted T cells, or PBMCs.

Participants spanned ages roughly 18 to 95 years and resided in 20 to 30 US areas. Researchers sorted participants into cohorts using their self-reported clinical history. The sequence was collected from a woman aged 30 to 39 who had recovered from COVID-19. Specimen: PBMCs or T cells enriched from blood (not recorded which). The chain joins TRBV4-2 to TRBJ2-1, with 7 bases fitting TRBD1. The CDR3 here is CASSQADSRGRRGYNEQFF. The CDR3 nucleotides read TGTGCCAGCAGCCAAGCAGACTCTAGGGGGCGCAGGGGGTACAATGAGCAGTTCTTC.